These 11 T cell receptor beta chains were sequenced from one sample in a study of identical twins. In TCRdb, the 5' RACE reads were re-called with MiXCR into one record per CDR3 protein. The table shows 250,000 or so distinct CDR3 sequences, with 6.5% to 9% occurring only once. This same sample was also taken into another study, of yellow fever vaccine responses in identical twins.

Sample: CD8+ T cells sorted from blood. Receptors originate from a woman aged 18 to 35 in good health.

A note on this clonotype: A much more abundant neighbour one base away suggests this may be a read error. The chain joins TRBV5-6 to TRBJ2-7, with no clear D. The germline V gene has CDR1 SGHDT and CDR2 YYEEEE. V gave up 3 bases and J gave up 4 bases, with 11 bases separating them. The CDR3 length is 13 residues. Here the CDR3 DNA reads TGTGCCAGCAGCTCCCGGGTCCATTACGAGCAGTACGTC. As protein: CASSSRVHYEQYV.

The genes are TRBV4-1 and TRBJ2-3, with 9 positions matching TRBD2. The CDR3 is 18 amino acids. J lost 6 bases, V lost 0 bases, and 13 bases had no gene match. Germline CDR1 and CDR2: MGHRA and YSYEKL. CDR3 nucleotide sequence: TGCGCCAGCAGCCAAGAACCGGCGGGAGGGCTGATTTTGGATACGCAGTATTTT. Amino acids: CASSQEPAGGLILDTQYF.

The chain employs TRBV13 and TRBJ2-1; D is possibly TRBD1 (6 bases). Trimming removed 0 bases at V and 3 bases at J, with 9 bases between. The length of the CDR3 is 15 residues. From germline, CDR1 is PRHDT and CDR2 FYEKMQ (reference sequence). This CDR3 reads CASSLGSDSYNEQFF. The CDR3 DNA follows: TGTGCCAGCAGCTTAGGGTCGGACAGCTACAATGAGCAGTTCTTC.

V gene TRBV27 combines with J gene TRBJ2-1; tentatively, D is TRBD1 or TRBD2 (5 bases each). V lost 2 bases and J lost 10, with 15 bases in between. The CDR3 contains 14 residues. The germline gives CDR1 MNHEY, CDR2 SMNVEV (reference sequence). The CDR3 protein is CASSLGSGTGEQFF. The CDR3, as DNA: TGTGCCAGCAGTTTAGGGTCAGGGACGGGAGAGCAGTTCTTC.

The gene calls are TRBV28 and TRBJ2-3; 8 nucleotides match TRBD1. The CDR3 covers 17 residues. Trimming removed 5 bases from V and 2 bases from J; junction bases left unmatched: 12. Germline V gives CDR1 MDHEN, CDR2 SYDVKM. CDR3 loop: CASSPPLDRDPTDTQYF. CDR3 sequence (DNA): TGTGCCAGCAGTCCCCCTCTGGACAGGGATCCCACAGATACGCAGTATTTT.

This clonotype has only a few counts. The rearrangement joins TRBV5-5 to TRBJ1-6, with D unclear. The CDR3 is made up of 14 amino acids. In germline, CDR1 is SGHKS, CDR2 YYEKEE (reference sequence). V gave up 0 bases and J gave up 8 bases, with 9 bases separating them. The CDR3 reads CASSLDGYYSPLHF. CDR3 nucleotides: TGTGCCAGCAGCTTGGACGGATACTATTCACCCCTCCACTTT.

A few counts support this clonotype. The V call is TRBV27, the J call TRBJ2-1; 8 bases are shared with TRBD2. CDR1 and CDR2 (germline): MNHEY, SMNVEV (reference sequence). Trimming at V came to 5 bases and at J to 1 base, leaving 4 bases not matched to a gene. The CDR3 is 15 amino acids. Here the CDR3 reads CASSLGTRSYNEQFF. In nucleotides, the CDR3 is TGTGCCAGCAGTCTGGGGACTAGGTCCTACAATGAGCAGTTCTTC.

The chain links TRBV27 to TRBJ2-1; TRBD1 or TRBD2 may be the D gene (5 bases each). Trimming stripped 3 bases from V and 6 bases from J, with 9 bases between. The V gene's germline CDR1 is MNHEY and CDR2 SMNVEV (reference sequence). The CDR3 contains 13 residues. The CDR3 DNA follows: TGTGCCAGCAGTTTCGGGGCCTCCAATGAGCAGTTCTTC. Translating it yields CASSFGASNEQFF.

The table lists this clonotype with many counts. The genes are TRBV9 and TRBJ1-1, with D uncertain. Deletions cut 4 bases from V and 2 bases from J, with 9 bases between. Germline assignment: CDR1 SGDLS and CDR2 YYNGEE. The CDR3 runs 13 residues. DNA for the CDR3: TGTGCCAGCAGCTTATCCATCAACACTGAAGCTTTCTTT. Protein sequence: CASSLSINTEAFF.

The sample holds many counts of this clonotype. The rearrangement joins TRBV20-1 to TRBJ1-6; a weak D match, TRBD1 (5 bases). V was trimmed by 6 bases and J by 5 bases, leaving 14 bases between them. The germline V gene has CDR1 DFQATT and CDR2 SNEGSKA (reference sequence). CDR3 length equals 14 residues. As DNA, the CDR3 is TGCAGTGCAAAAGTTCCCAGGGATAATTCACCCCTCCACTTT. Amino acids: CSAKVPRDNSPLHF.

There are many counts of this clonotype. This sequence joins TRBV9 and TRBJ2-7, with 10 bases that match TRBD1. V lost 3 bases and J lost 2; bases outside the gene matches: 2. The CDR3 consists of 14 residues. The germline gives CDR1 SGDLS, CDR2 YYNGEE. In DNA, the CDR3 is TGTGCCAGCAGCGAGACAGGGGGCACCTACGAGCAGTACTTC. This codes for CASSETGGTYEQYF.